This entry lists 21 T cell receptor beta chains sequenced from one sample in a study of cytomegalovirus exposure and HLA in healthy donors. In the PCR, 60 Vbeta and 13 Jbeta primers were used. Assay used: immunoSEQ multiplex PCR; TCRdb lists only in-frame clones, some missing. Of tens of thousands of clones listed, 70% to 85% are singletons. The sample taken for sequencing was PBMCs. These receptors originate from a man between 45 and 60 years old in good health and CMV-seronegative.

The CDR3 loop reads CASSISLLSGENSNQPQHF. The CDR3 DNA follows: TGTGCCAGTAGTATTAGCCTACTCTCAGGGGAGAATAGCAATCAGCCCCAGCATTTT. This chain uses TRBV19 with TRBJ1-5, with a possible D match to TRBD1 (6 bases). Germline lookup yields CDR1 LNHDA and CDR2 SQIVND (reference sequence). The V gene lost 3 bases and the J gene lost 0 bases, with 21 bases spanning the gap. The CDR3 extends over 19 amino acids.

This clone appeared a single time. The rearrangement uses TRBV4-2 and TRBJ2-3; 9 nucleotides match TRBD2. This CDR3 is built from 16 residues. The germline V gene has CDR1 LGHNA and CDR2 YNFKEQ. V lost 1 base, J lost 3 bases, and 5 bases stayed unmatched. This chain's CDR3 is CASSQVTSGPTDTQYF. CDR3 coding DNA: TGTGCCAGCAGCCAAGTTACTAGCGGGCCAACAGATACGCAGTATTTT.

V and J are TRBV5-1 and TRBJ2-7; TRBD1 agrees at 8 bases. The CDR3 loop spans 13 amino acids. The germline V gene has CDR1 SGHRS and CDR2 YFSETQ. V was pared by 4 bases and J by 3 bases, with 3 bases of the junction left unmatched. The CDR3 is CASSAGQGYEQYF. The CDR3 region has the DNA TGCGCCAGCAGCGCCGGACAGGGCTACGAGCAGTACTTC.

The chain uses TRBV19 and TRBJ2-7; D may be TRBD2 (6 bases). The CDR3 length is 15 residues. Germline V gene sequence: CDR1 LNHDA, CDR2 SQIVND (reference sequence). The V end lost 1 base, the J end lost 7 bases, and 17 bases lay between the germline ends. CDR3 in amino acids: CASSIVGGSTTEQYF. CDR3 coding DNA: TGTGCCAGTAGTATAGTTGGAGGGTCAACGACGGAGCAGTACTTC.

The gene calls are TRBV6-5 and TRBJ2-1; 10 bases line up with TRBD1. Germline trimming cut 6 bases from V and 5 bases from J; bases unmatched to any gene: 7. CDR3 size: 15 residues. Looked up from germline, CDR1 is MNHEY and CDR2 is SVGAGI. This CDR3 is CASRGDRGNNNEQFF. The DNA of the CDR3 is TGTGCCAGCAGGGGGGACAGGGGAAATAACAATGAGCAGTTCTTC.

This rearrangement joins TRBV29-1 to TRBJ2-7; no clear D. V was clipped by 3 bases and J by 0 bases, with 6 bases between them. The CDR3 totals 12 residues. CDR1 SQVTM and CDR2 ANQGSEA come from the germline V gene. As DNA, the CDR3 is TGCAGCGTTGAGGCTTCCTCCTACGAGCAGTACTTC. Translated: CSVEASSYEQYF.

The V and J genes are TRBV18 and TRBJ1-2, with 8 bases matching TRBD1. This CDR3 is built from 17 residues. The V gene end was trimmed by 2 bases and the J gene end by 3 bases; junction bases not matched to a gene: 11. Germline values: CDR1 KGHSH, CDR2 LQKENI. The CDR3 DNA reads as TGTGCCAGCTCACCAAGTCAGGGGGCCTTCCTTGACTATGGCTACACCTTC. It yields the protein CASSPSQGAFLDYGYTF.

The J gene is TRBJ2-3, the V gene TRBV7-2; D perhaps matches TRBD1 (5 bases). With 1 base removed from V and 3 bases from J, the gap between germline ends came to 11 bases. Germline CDR1 reads SGHTA; CDR2 reads FQGNSA. This CDR3 contains 15 residues. CDR3 protein: CASSLGPPGTDTQYF. The CDR3 region has the DNA TGTGCCAGCAGCTTAGGACCCCCAGGGACAGATACGCAGTATTTT.

The V and J genes are TRBV4-1 and TRBJ1-1, with D unclear. The ends were cut back, 1 base at V and 7 bases at J, with 7 bases in the middle. This CDR3 contains 12 residues. Germline assignment: CDR1 MGHRA and CDR2 YSYEKL. The CDR3 region has the DNA TGCGCCAGCAGCCAAGGAACAGTTGAAGCTTTCTTT. Translated: CASSQGTVEAFF.

This rearrangement joins TRBV4-3 to TRBJ1-6; no clear D. This CDR3 has 15 amino acids. Germline values: CDR1 LGHNA, CDR2 YSLEER. Trimming shortened V by 0 bases and J by 9 bases, and 12 bases separated the two germline ends. This CDR3 reads CASSQDWSGASPLHF. Written as DNA, the CDR3 is TGCGCCAGCAGCCAAGATTGGAGTGGCGCTTCACCCCTCCACTTT.

This clone has a handful of counts. V and J are TRBV2 and TRBJ2-1; weak D call: TRBD1 (6 bases). There are 14 residues in the CDR3. Germline assignment: CDR1 SNHLY and CDR2 FYNNEI. Trimming removed 7 bases from V and 8 bases from J, with 18 bases in between. The DNA for the CDR3 is TGTGCCAGCACCAGGACAGTGGGGTTAGATGAGCAGTTCTTC. It specifies CASTRTVGLDEQFF.

The rearrangement joins TRBV7-3 to TRBJ2-2; TRBD1 aligns across 7 bases. The V segment lost 3 bases and the J segment 5 bases; nucleotides outside the gene matches: 3. The germline gives CDR1 SGHTA, CDR2 FQGTGA. The CDR3 is 14 residues long. CDR3 nucleotides: TGTGCCAGCAGCTTGACAGGGTGGACCGGGGAGCTGTTTTTT. As protein: CASSLTGWTGELFF.

V gene TRBV5-4 combines with J gene TRBJ2-2; possible D gene TRBD1, 6 bases. Trimming shortened V by 4 bases and J by 4 bases, and 14 bases separated the two germline ends. This CDR3 region has 15 residues. Looked up from germline, CDR1 is SGHNT and CDR2 is YYREEE (reference sequence). This CDR3 reads CASSRQTGSTGELFF. CDR3 DNA sequence: TGTGCCAGCAGCAGACAGACAGGCTCCACCGGGGAGCTGTTTTTT.

CDR3 in amino acids: CASSLNQPQHF. CDR3 nucleotides: TGTGCCAGCAGTCTCAATCAGCCCCAGCATTTT. The rearrangement links TRBV28 to TRBJ1-5; D gene unclear. V lost 5 bases to trimming and J lost 3 bases, with 2 bases between them. The CDR3 length is 11 residues. The germline gives CDR1 MDHEN, CDR2 SYDVKM. Supplemented by reference TRBV28 and TRBJ1-5, the full variable domain reads DVKVTQSSRYLVKRTGEKVFLECVQDMDHENMFWYRQDPGLGLRLIYFSYDVKMKEKGDIPEGYSVSREKKERFSLILESASTNQTSMYLCASSLNQPQHFGDGTRLSIL.

The rearrangement links TRBV6-5 to TRBJ2-3, with D possibly TRBD2 on 5 matching bases. V dropped 6 bases and J dropped 4 bases, with 14 bases sitting between them. From germline, CDR1 is MNHEY and CDR2 SVGAGI. CDR3 length: 14 residues. CDR3 region: CASSRTRTADTQYF. DNA for the CDR3: TGTGCCAGCAGCCGCACTAGGACGGCAGATACGCAGTATTTT.

Comments on this clone: The same CDR3 arises from other DNA sequences in this sample as well. For the CDR3, the DNA is TGCGCCAGCAGGGCAGTACTCAGGGAGGGGTACAATGAGCAGTTCTTC. This sequence encodes CASRAVLREGYNEQFF. The V call is TRBV4-1, the J call TRBJ2-1; the match to TRBD2 covers 7 bases. The germline CDR1 and CDR2 sequences are MGHRA and YSYEKL. The J segment lost 4 bases and the V segment lost 6 bases, leaving 12 bases of the junction unmatched. The length of the CDR3 is 16 residues.

Only one count was recorded for this clone. The J gene is TRBJ1-2, the V gene TRBV28, with a tentative D call TRBD1 (5 bases). This CDR3 has 12 residues. Trimming left V 4 bases short and J 8 bases short, with 11 bases between. CDR1 and CDR2 (germline): MDHEN, SYDVKM. CDR3 DNA: TGTGCCAGCAGTTCCCCCGGGGGGGGCTACACCTTC. Translated, it gives CASSSPGGGYTF.

This clone was recorded once. The rearrangement links TRBV4-2 to TRBJ2-7; TRBD1 agrees at 8 bases. Per germline, CDR1 LGHNA and CDR2 YNFKEQ. The CDR3 spans 15 residues. V dropped 4 bases and J dropped 3; count of bases not matched to a gene: 8. As DNA, the CDR3 is TGTGCCAGCAGCCTAGAGACAGGGGACGGCTACGAGCAGTACTTC. It codes for CASSLETGDGYEQYF.

The V and J genes are TRBV4-1 and TRBJ1-1; D may be TRBD1 (6 bases). This CDR3 is 15 amino acids long. V was pared by 1 base and J by 0 bases, with 9 bases between. Per germline, CDR1 MGHRA and CDR2 YSYEKL. CDR3 amino acids: CASSQAWTVNTEAFF. The CDR3 DNA is TGCGCCAGCAGCCAAGCCTGGACAGTGAACACTGAAGCTTTCTTT.

The chain has TRBV27 and TRBJ2-7; no clear D. CDR3 length: 13 residues. Germline CDR1 MNHEY, CDR2 SMNVEV (reference sequence). V was trimmed by 4 bases and J by 7 bases, leaving 14 bases between them. As DNA, the CDR3 is TGTGCCAGCAGTTACCCAGGCGCCAAGGAGCAGTACTTC. Translated, it gives CASSYPGAKEQYF.

The chain couples TRBV7-3 to TRBJ1-2, with a weak D call TRBD1 (6 bases). The CDR3 is 15 residues long. Trimming stripped 6 bases from V and 2 bases from J, with 16 bases between. The germline gives CDR1 SGHTA, CDR2 FQGTGA. The CDR3 nucleotides are TGTGCCAGCAGTCCAACAGGGAGAGAAAACTATGGCTACACCTTC. Protein sequence: CASSPTGRENYGYTF.